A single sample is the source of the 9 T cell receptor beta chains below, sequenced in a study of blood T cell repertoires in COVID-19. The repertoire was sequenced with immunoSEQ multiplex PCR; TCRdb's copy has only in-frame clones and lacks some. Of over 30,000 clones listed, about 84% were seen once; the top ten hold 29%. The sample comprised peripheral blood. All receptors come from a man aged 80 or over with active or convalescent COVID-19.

CDR3 in DNA: TGTGCCAGTAGTTTCCGGGACACTGAAGCTTTCTTT. Amino acid sequence: CASSFRDTEAFF. This chain joins TRBV19 and TRBJ1-1, with D uncertain. V lost 5 bases and J 3 bases, leaving 7 bases between the germline ends. The CDR3 extends over 12 amino acids. CDR1 is LNHDA, CDR2 SQIVND, per germline (reference sequence).

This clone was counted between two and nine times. The chain's CDR3 is CASTLRTGGIGELFF. DNA of the CDR3: TGTGCCAGCACCCTACGAACAGGGGGCATCGGGGAGCTGTTTTTT. The chain is built from TRBV2 and TRBJ2-2, with 9 bases that match TRBD1. J lost 7 bases, V lost 7 bases, and 10 bases had no gene match. Germline V gene lookup returns CDR1 SNHLY and CDR2 FYNNEI. This CDR3 has 15 amino acids. The full variable domain, completed using reference TRBV2 and TRBJ2-2, is EPEVTQTPSHQVTQMGQEVILRCVPISNHLYFYWYRQILGQKVEFLVSFYNNEISEKSEIFDDQFSVERPDGSNFTLKIRSTKLEDSAMYFCASTLRTGGIGELFFGEGSRLTVL.

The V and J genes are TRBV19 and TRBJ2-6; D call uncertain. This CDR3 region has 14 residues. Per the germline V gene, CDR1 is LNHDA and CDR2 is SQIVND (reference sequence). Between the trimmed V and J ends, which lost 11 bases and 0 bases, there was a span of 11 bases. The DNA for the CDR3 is TGTGCCTCGTGCCCGGTCTCTGGGGCCAACGTCCTGACTTTC. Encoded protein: CASCPVSGANVLTF.

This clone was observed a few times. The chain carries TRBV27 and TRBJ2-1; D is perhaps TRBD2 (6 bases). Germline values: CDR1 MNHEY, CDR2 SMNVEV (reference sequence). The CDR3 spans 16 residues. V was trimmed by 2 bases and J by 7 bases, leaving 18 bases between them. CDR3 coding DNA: TGTGCCAGCAGTTTAGGAAAGTCAGGTGGGAGGAATGAGCAGTTCTTC. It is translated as CASSLGKSGGRNEQFF.

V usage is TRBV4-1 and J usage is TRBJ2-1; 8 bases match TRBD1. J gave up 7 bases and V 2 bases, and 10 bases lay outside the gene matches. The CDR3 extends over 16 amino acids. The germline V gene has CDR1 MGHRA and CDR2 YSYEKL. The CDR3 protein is CASSQLGQGLKNEQFF. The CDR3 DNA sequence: TGCGCCAGCAGCCAATTAGGACAGGGACTTAAGAATGAGCAGTTCTTC.

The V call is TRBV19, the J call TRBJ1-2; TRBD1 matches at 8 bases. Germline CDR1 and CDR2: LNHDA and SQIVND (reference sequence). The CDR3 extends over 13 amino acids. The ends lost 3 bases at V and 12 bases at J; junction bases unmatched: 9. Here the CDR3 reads CASSIRAGGYDTF. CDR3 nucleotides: TGTGCCAGTAGTATTCGGGCAGGGGGCTACGACACCTTC.

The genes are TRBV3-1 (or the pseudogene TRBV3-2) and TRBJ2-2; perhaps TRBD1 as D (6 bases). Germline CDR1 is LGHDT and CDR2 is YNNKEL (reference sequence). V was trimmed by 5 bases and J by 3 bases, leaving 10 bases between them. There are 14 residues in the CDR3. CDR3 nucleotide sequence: TGTGCCAGCAGCGACAGGTTTTACACCGGGGAGCTGTTTTTT. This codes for CASSDRFYTGELFF.

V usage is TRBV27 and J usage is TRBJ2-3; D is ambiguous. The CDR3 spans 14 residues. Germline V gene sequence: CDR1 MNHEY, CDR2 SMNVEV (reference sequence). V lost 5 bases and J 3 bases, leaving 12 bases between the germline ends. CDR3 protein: CASSLSSSTDTQYF. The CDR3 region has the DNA TGTGCCAGCAGTCTCTCGTCGAGTACAGATACGCAGTATTTT.

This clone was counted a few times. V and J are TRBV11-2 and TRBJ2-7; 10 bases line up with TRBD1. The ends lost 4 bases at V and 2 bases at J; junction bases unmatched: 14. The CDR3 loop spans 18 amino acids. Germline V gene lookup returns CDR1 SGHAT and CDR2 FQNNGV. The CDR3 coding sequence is TGTGCCAGCAGCTCACAGACAGGGGGCGGGGGAACCACCTACGAGCAGTACTTC. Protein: CASSSQTGGGGTTYEQYF. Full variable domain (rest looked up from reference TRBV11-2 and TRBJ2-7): EAGVAQSPRYKIIEKRQSVAFWCNPISGHATLYWYQQILGQGPKLLIQFQNNGVVDDSQLPKDRFSAERLKGVDSTLKIQPAKLEDSAVYLCASSSQTGGGGTTYEQYFGPGTRLTVT.